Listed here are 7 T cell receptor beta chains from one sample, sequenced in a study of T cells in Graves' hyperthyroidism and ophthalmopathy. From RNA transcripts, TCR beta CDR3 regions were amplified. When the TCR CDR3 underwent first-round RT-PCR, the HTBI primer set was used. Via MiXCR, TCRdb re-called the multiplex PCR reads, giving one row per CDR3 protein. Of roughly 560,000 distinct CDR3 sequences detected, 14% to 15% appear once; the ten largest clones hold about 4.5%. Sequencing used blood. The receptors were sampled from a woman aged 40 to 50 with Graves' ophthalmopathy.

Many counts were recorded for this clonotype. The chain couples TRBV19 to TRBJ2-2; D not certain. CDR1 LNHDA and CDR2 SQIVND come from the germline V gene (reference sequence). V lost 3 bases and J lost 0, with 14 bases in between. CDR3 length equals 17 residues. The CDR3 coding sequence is TGTGCCAGTAGTATGGGCAGGAAGAACGCGAACACCGGGGAGCTGTTTTTT. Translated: CASSMGRKNANTGELFF.

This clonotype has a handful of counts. The CDR3, as DNA: TGCGCCAGCAGCCAAGAGATCCGGTTTCCCCAGCATTTT. This translates into CASSQEIRFPQHF. This sequence joins TRBV4-1 and TRBJ1-5, with D unclear. CDR1 is MGHRA, CDR2 YSYEKL, per germline. With 0 bases removed from V and 10 bases from J, the gap between germline ends came to 10 bases. The CDR3 sequence is 13 residues long.

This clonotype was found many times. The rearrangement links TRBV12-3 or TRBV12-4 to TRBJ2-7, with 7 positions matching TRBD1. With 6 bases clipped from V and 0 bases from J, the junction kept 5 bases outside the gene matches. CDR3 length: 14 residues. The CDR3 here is CASRPGQFSYEQYF. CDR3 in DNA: TGTGCCAGCAGGCCGGGACAGTTCTCCTACGAGCAGTACTTC.

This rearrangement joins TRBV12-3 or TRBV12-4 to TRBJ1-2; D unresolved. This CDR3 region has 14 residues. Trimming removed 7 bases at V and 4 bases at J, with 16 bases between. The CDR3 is CASTVQRGGYGYTF. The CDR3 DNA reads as TGTGCCAGCACTGTTCAGCGTGGAGGCTATGGCTACACCTTC.

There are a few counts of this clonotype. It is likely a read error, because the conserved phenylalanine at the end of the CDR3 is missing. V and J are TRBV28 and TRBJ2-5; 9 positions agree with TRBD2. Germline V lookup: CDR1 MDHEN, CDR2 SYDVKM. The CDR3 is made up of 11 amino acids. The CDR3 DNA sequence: TGTGTAGCGGGAGATCAAGAGACCCAGTACCTC. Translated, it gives CVAGDQETQYL.

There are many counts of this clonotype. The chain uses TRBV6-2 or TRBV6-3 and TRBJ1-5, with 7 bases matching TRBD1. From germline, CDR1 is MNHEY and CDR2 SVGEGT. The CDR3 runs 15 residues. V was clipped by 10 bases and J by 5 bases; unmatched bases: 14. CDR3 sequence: CATLESGGGHQPQHF. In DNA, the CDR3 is TGTGCCACCCTAGAGTCCGGAGGGGGCCATCAGCCCCAGCATTTT.

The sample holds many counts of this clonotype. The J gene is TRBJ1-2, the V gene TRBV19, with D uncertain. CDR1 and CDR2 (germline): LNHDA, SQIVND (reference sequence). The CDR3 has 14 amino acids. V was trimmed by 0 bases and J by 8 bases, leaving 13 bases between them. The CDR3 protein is CASSIDRGTGGYTF. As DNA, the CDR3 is TGTGCCAGTAGTATAGACCGGGGAACGGGAGGCTACACCTTC.